These 10 T cell receptor beta chains originate from one sample sequenced in a study of patients and donors after allogeneic stem cell transplantation (dated by TCRdb to about 2020). The method behind the library was RT-PCR. Sequencing relied on a NextSeq 550. TCRdb reworked the public reads: Q25 trimming with fastp, MiXCR clone assembly, productive beta chains retained. Every distinct CDR3 protein forms one entry, paired with its most common genes and DNA. The sample table records over 400,000 distinct CDR3 sequences; around 16% of these occur just once. Around 6.8% of the sample lies in the top ten. The sequenced sample consisted of blood, either unsorted or a sorted T cell fraction (not recorded which). The receptors derive from a human donor who was either an allogeneic HSCT recipient or a stem cell or donor lymphocyte infusion donor (not recorded which). It is not recorded whose cells these are; they may come from a transplant donor.

About this clonotype: Because it lacks the conserved phenylalanine or tryptophan at the end, this CDR3 is likely a read error. CDR3 bases: TGTGCCAGCAGGAGGGCGGGGGCAATCGCTGAAGCTTTCTAT. Translating gives CASRRAGAIAEAFY. This chain joins TRBV2 and TRBJ1-1; tentatively, D is TRBD1 (6 bases). Trimming shortened V by 6 bases and J by 6 bases, and 17 bases separated the two germline ends. The CDR3 totals 14 residues. Per the germline V gene, CDR1 is SNHLY and CDR2 is FYNNEI.

The chain combines TRBV5-5 with TRBJ1-2, with TRBD1 identical over 10 bases. The CDR3 runs to 15 residues. Germline V gene data show CDR1 as SGHKS and CDR2 as YYEKEE (reference sequence). Trimming removed 4 bases from V and 2 bases from J; junction bases left unmatched: 5. In nucleotides, the CDR3 is TGTGCCAGCAGCATGACAGGGGGCCCCAACTATGGCTACACCTTC. It codes for CASSMTGGPNYGYTF.

This clonotype was seen a handful of times. The chain couples TRBV25-1 to TRBJ2-5, with D unresolved. This CDR3 is built from 14 residues. Germline CDR1 is MGHDK and CDR2 is SYGVNS. V lost 1 base to trimming and J lost 5 bases, with 11 bases between them. CDR3: CASSELRQFETQYF. CDR3 nucleotide sequence: TGTGCCAGCAGTGAATTACGGCAGTTCGAGACCCAGTACTTC.

This chain connects TRBV7-2 to TRBJ1-4, with D possibly TRBD1 on 5 matching bases. The V gene's germline CDR1 is SGHTA and CDR2 FQGNSA. V lost 5 bases and J lost 6, with 13 bases in between. The CDR3 extends over 14 amino acids. The CDR3 reads CASSPTGYDEKLFF. CDR3 in DNA: TGTGCCAGCAGCCCTACAGGTTACGATGAAAAACTGTTTTTT.

This clonotype was observed a handful of times. The rearrangement uses TRBV27 and TRBJ2-7, with D tentatively TRBD1 (6 bases). This CDR3 spans 16 amino acids. The germline V gene encodes CDR1 MNHEY and CDR2 SMNVEV (reference sequence). V lost 0 bases to trimming and J lost 5 bases, with 17 bases between them. CDR3 sequence: CASSLSTTGPNHEQYF. The CDR3 DNA sequence: TGTGCCAGCAGTTTATCAACCACAGGGCCCAACCACGAGCAGTACTTC.

This clonotype was seen at least ten times. The J gene is TRBJ2-1, the V gene TRBV12-3 or TRBV12-4; D ambiguous. V was trimmed by 3 bases and J by 9 bases, leaving 12 bases between them. The CDR3 consists of 13 residues. The chain's CDR3 is CASSLFAYREQFF. The CDR3 bases are TGTGCCAGCAGTTTGTTTGCTTACCGTGAGCAGTTCTTC.

With respect to this clonotype: Relative to the germline gene, one junction end is altered; a read error may explain this. The chain links TRBV11-2 to TRBJ1-1, with D maybe TRBD1 (5 bases). CDR1 SGHAT and CDR2 FQNNGV come from the germline V gene. This CDR3 has 14 amino acids. This CDR3 is CASSLGQKNTKAFF. CDR3 bases: TGTGCCAGCAGCTTAGGACAGAAGAACACTAAAGCTTTCTTT.

V is TRBV3-1 and J is TRBJ2-5, with a tentative D call TRBD1 (6 bases). Germline V lookup: CDR1 LGHDT, CDR2 YNNKEL (reference sequence). This CDR3 has 14 residues. Deletions cut 4 bases from V and 5 bases from J, with 14 bases between. The CDR3 DNA sequence: TGTGCCAGCAGCCCAGGGGCTAGCTCGGAGACCCAGTACTTC. Amino acids: CASSPGASSETQYF.

The V and J genes are TRBV5-1 and TRBJ2-5; the D is unclear. The CDR3 contains 14 residues. Germline V gene data show CDR1 as SGHRS and CDR2 as YFSETQ. V lost 0 bases to trimming and J lost 5 bases, with 11 bases between them. In DNA form, the CDR3 reads TGCGCCAGCAGCTTGGAGGTTAGGTGGGAGACCCAGTACTTC. Its protein product is CASSLEVRWETQYF.

This clonotype has only a few counts. The chain is built from TRBV13 and TRBJ1-1; 11 nucleotides align to TRBD1. After removal of 6 bases from V and 10 bases from J, the junction contained 16 bases not matched to a gene. The CDR3 is 16 residues long. Germline values: CDR1 PRHDT, CDR2 FYEKMQ (reference sequence). The CDR3 DNA follows: TGTGCCAGCAGACCCAGGACAGGGGGCGCCGGTGGCGGAGCTTTCTTT. This sequence encodes CASRPRTGGAGGGAFF.